What follows are 22 T cell receptor beta chains derived from one specimen sequenced in a study of regulatory T cells. Findings and limits, study-wide: In CD3G-deficient patients, conventional CD4+ T cells were enriched for hydrophobic CDR3 residues at positions 6 and 7.

These TCRs are of unknown antigen specificity. Amplification used 52 TRBV primers and 13 TRBJ primers. The assay was immunoSEQ multiplex PCR, and TCRdb's table has in-frame clones only and misses some. The repertoire consists of roughly 32,000 clones, with about nine tenths occurring once and the leading ten covering over 2%. The material sequenced was conventional CD4+ T cells sorted from blood. The receptors were gathered from a person under 35 with CD3G deficiency.

The rearrangement joins TRBV7-2 to TRBJ2-5, with D hard to call. Looked up from germline, CDR1 is SGHTA and CDR2 is FQGNSA. The CDR3 contains 14 residues. V gave up 5 bases and J gave up 2 bases, with 12 bases separating them. The CDR3 is CASSPQRRQETQYF. The CDR3 DNA follows: TGTGCCAGCAGCCCCCAGCGCAGGCAAGAGACCCAGTACTTC.

The CDR3 coding sequence is TGTGCCAGCAGCGCTCAAACACGGAATCAGCCCCAGCATTTT. The encoded protein is CASSAQTRNQPQHF. This chain connects TRBV6-1 to TRBJ1-5; D not resolved. The CDR3 length is 14 residues. The ends were cut back, 6 bases at V and 4 bases at J, with 13 bases in the middle. From germline, CDR1 is MNHNS and CDR2 SASEGT.

There are a few counts of this clone. The chain has TRBV11-3 and TRBJ2-2; D unclear. This CDR3 contains 13 residues. V dropped 0 bases and J dropped 7 bases, with 6 bases sitting between them. From germline, CDR1 is SGHNT and CDR2 YENEEA. The CDR3 region has the DNA TGTGCCAGCAGCTTAGAGGCGATCGGGGAGCTGTTTTTT. It yields the protein CASSLEAIGELFF.

V usage is TRBV28 and J usage is TRBJ2-1; 8 bases are shared with TRBD2. V was clipped by 6 bases and J by 5 bases; unmatched bases: 12. The germline CDR1 and CDR2 sequences are MDHEN and SYDVKM. This CDR3 has 16 residues. The CDR3 protein is CASSSGGREGHNEQFF. The CDR3 DNA reads TGTGCCAGCAGCTCCGGCGGACGGGAGGGCCACAATGAGCAGTTCTTC.

This clone was detected only once. The chain uses TRBV11-2 and TRBJ2-2; 10 bases are a match to TRBD1. Germline CDR1 SGHAT, CDR2 FQNNGV. The junction had 3 bases not matched to a gene; V was cut back by 5 bases and J by 6 bases. This CDR3 spans 14 amino acids. In nucleotides, the CDR3 is TGTGCCAGCAGCCGGACAGGGGGTCCCGGGGAGCTGTTTTTT. This codes for CASSRTGGPGELFF. The entire variable domain, with the rest obtained from reference TRBV11-2 and TRBJ2-2, is as follows: EAGVAQSPRYKIIEKRQSVAFWCNPISGHATLYWYQQILGQGPKLLIQFQNNGVVDDSQLPKDRFSAERLKGVDSTLKIQPAKLEDSAVYLCASSRTGGPGELFFGEGSRLTVL.

The chain recombines TRBV7-3 with TRBJ2-7; the D gene could be TRBD1 or TRBD2 (5 bases each). This CDR3 region has 14 residues. Germline CDR1 is SGHTA and CDR2 is FQGTGA. Trimming pared 5 bases from V and 4 bases from J, leaving 15 bases between. The CDR3 DNA follows: TGTGCCAGCAGCCCCGGGACGGTGGTTTACGAGCAGTACTTC. Translating it yields CASSPGTVVYEQYF.

The chain has TRBV7-2 and TRBJ2-1, with TRBD1 identical over 7 bases. Germline V CDR1 and CDR2: SGHTA, FQGNSA. The CDR3 has 16 residues. V shed 2 bases and J 1 base; nucleotides not matched to a gene: 5. The DNA for the CDR3 is TGTGCCAGCAGCTTACGAGGGGGCCCATCCTACAATGAGCAGTTCTTC. Its translation is CASSLRGGPSYNEQFF. Complete variable domain (other parts from reference TRBV7-2 and TRBJ2-1): GAGVSQSPSNKVTEKGKDVELRCDPISGHTALYWYRQSLGQGLEFLIYFQGNSAPDKSGLPSDRFSAERTGGSVSTLTIQRTQQEDSAVYLCASSLRGGPSYNEQFFGPGTRLTVL.

CDR3 in amino acids: CASSLGNGETQYF. In DNA, the CDR3 is TGCGCCAGCAGCTTGGGAAACGGTGAGACCCAGTACTTC. The chain combines TRBV5-1 with TRBJ2-5; no clear D gene. The V end was cut by 0 bases, the J end by 5 bases, with 8 bases between. The CDR3 runs 13 residues. Looked up from germline, CDR1 is SGHRS and CDR2 is YFSETQ.

The gene calls are TRBV7-8 and TRBJ2-1; D might be TRBD2 (6 bases). The CDR3 totals 16 residues. Trimming shortened V by 5 bases and J by 0 bases, and 14 bases separated the two germline ends. Germline lookup yields CDR1 SGHVS and CDR2 FQNEAQ. CDR3 sequence reads: CASSPGLHSSYNEQFF. Written as DNA, the CDR3 is TGTGCCAGCAGCCCGGGACTCCACAGCTCCTACAATGAGCAGTTCTTC.

The chain uses TRBV5-6 and TRBJ2-5; the match to TRBD2 covers 13 bases. Germline lookup yields CDR1 SGHDT and CDR2 YYEEEE. V lost 5 bases to trimming and J lost 3 bases; unmatched junction nucleotides: 1. The CDR3 is made up of 14 amino acids. The CDR3 region is CASRGTSGEETQYF. The CDR3 DNA sequence: TGTGCCAGCAGGGGGACTAGCGGGGAAGAGACCCAGTACTTC.

A single count supports this clone. The gene calls are TRBV11-2 and TRBJ1-1, with D unclear. Trimming left V 0 bases short and J 4 bases short, with 18 bases between. The CDR3 contains 17 residues. CDR1 is SGHAT and CDR2 is FQNNGV in the germline V gene. CDR3 protein: CASSLETGIRLSTEAFF. CDR3 DNA: TGTGCCAGCAGCTTAGAGACGGGGATTAGGTTGAGCACTGAAGCTTTCTTT.

V usage is TRBV7-2 and J usage is TRBJ1-2, with D unclear. V lost 2 bases to trimming and J lost 2 bases, with 9 bases between them. CDR3 size: 14 residues. Per germline, CDR1 SGHTA and CDR2 FQGNSA. The CDR3 loop reads CASSLSVNNYGYTF. The CDR3 DNA reads TGTGCCAGCAGCTTATCGGTCAACAACTATGGCTACACCTTC.

The chain is built from TRBV6-1 and TRBJ2-6; D gene uncertain. V was clipped by 2 bases and J by 2 bases, with 7 bases between them. The CDR3 loop spans 15 amino acids. Germline-derived CDR1 and CDR2 are MNHNS and SASEGT. The CDR3 loop is CASSEPWAGANVLTF. The CDR3 DNA reads as TGTGCCAGCAGTGAACCGTGGGCTGGGGCCAACGTCCTGACTTTC.

This clone was counted a single time. The rearrangement uses TRBV18 and TRBJ1-1, with D possibly matching TRBD1 (5 bases). V gave up 2 bases and J gave up 9 bases, with 13 bases separating them. The CDR3 has 13 residues. Germline V gene data show CDR1 as KGHSH and CDR2 as LQKENI. CDR3 sequence: CASSPGGPNKAFF. In nucleotides, the CDR3 is TGTGCCAGCTCACCAGGGGGACCTAATAAAGCTTTCTTT.

This clone occurred once. This rearrangement joins TRBV28 to TRBJ2-7; the D gene is possibly TRBD2 (5 bases). The germline V gene has CDR1 MDHEN and CDR2 SYDVKM. The V end was cut by 8 bases, the J end by 7 bases, with 18 bases between. The CDR3 loop spans 13 amino acids. CDR3 amino acids: CASEGGVREEQYF. The CDR3, as DNA: TGTGCCAGCGAGGGTGGAGTCCGGGAAGAGCAGTACTTC.

The chain joins TRBV28 to TRBJ2-7, with TRBD1 as a possible D gene (6 bases). CDR1 and CDR2 from the germline V gene are MDHEN and SYDVKM. This CDR3 spans 14 amino acids. V was cut by 6 bases and J by 3 bases, with 15 bases left in between. Written as DNA, the CDR3 is TGTGCCAGCAGGGAACAGGGTACTTTCTACGAGCAGTACTTC. It yields the protein CASREQGTFYEQYF.

This sequence joins TRBV18 and TRBJ2-3, with 8 nucleotides matching TRBD1. V was clipped by 5 bases and J by 2 bases; unmatched bases: 6. This CDR3 is 15 amino acids long. CDR1 is KGHSH, CDR2 LQKENI, per germline. The CDR3 sequence is CASSSRTGNTDTQYF. The CDR3 DNA follows: TGTGCCAGCTCATCCAGGACAGGGAACACAGATACGCAGTATTTT.

The CDR3 DNA reads as TGTGCCAGCAGTTTAAAAGGCACCTCTGGGGCCAACGTCCTGACTTTC. It specifies CASSLKGTSGANVLTF. V is TRBV28 and J is TRBJ2-6; D gene uncertain. In germline, CDR1 is MDHEN, CDR2 SYDVKM. Between the trimmed V and J ends, which lost 2 bases and 0 bases, there was a span of 8 bases. There are 16 residues in the CDR3.

The chain has TRBV28 and TRBJ2-4; D gene ambiguous. This CDR3 contains 17 residues. V lost 4 bases, J lost 0 bases, and 16 bases lay in between. CDR1 and CDR2 from the germline V gene are MDHEN and SYDVKM. The CDR3 DNA sequence: TGTGCCAGCAGTTACCTTCGATCCGACACAGCCAAAAACATTCAGTACTTC. This sequence encodes CASSYLRSDTAKNIQYF.

V gene TRBV15 combines with J gene TRBJ2-1, with 10 bases lining up with TRBD2. The CDR3 length is 18 residues. V shed 0 bases and J 4 bases; nucleotides not matched to a gene: 9. The V gene's germline CDR1 is LNHNV and CDR2 YYDKDF (reference sequence). In DNA form, the CDR3 reads TGTGCCACCAGCAGAGAGCGAACTAGCGGGATAGCGTACAATGAGCAGTTCTTC. Amino acids: CATSRERTSGIAYNEQFF.

CDR3 DNA sequence: TGTGCCAGCAGCCCCGGGGGTAGCGGGAGTGGCGAGCAGTACTTC. Protein: CASSPGGSGSGEQYF. J is TRBJ2-7 and V is TRBV7-8, with 9 bases fitting TRBD2. The V gene end was trimmed by 5 bases and the J gene end by 6 bases; junction bases not matched to a gene: 11. The CDR3 spans 15 residues. Germline V CDR1 and CDR2: SGHVS, FQNEAQ.

The chain joins TRBV11-2 to TRBJ2-2; D is ambiguous. The CDR3 covers 13 residues. Trimming pared 2 bases from V and 3 bases from J, leaving 4 bases between. In germline, CDR1 is SGHAT, CDR2 FQNNGV. CDR3 bases: TGTGCCAGCAGCTTAACTCACACCGGGGAGCTGTTTTTT. Translating gives CASSLTHTGELFF.